Following are 22 T cell receptor beta chains from one sample sequenced in a study of regulatory T cells in long-lasting Graves disease (dated by TCRdb to 2020 to 2023). Sample time point, as interpreted from the label and publication: newly diagnosed GD, antithyroid drugs for less than 3 months. For both TCR sequencing and RNA sequencing, RNA was extracted from PBMCs in TRIzol. Library prep was done by multiplex PCR. Sequencing relied on an Illumina HiSeq 4000. CDR3 regions were amplified by Arm-PCR with iRepertoire HTBI primers to construct TCR beta libraries. Clones were called with MiXCR by TCRdb after fastp trimmed the public reads at Q25, and only in-frame beta chains were retained. Entries are consolidated by CDR3 protein sequence, retaining the most common genes and DNA. This sample gives a few hundred thousand distinct CDR3 sequences in total; 12% of them show up just once. Of the sample, around 18% falls within the top ten clones.

The sample was also reused in another study, on T cells in Graves' hyperthyroidism and ophthalmopathy.

Sequences were derived from peripheral blood mononuclear cells (PBMCs), sampled at new diagnosis, from a patient treated with antithyroid drugs. The origin of the receptors is a woman younger than 35 with Graves disease. Donor details come from another sample of the same person, matched by shared clones.

Ten or more counts support this clonotype. The chain joins TRBV14 to TRBJ2-3; D is ambiguous. CDR1 is SGHDN and CDR2 is FVKESK in the germline V gene. The CDR3 contains 13 residues. Trimming removed 4 bases at V and 0 bases at J, with 5 bases between. The CDR3 nucleotides read TGTGCCAGCAGCCGAATCAGCACAGATACGCAGTATTTT. Protein sequence: CASSRISTDTQYF.

This clonotype was recorded many times. This chain uses TRBV11-2 with TRBJ2-1; unclear D gene. CDR1 SGHAT and CDR2 FQNNGV come from the germline V gene. This CDR3 has 15 residues. Trimming took 5 bases from V and 3 from J, leaving 14 bases between them. The chain's CDR3 is CASSPDFPIYNEQFF. The DNA of the CDR3 is TGTGCCAGCAGCCCCGACTTCCCCATCTACAATGAGCAGTTCTTC.

This clonotype was found a few times. This chain links TRBV24-1 with TRBJ2-1; D might be TRBD2 (7 bases). The germline V and J ends were trimmed by 5 bases and 5 bases, with 30 bases remaining between them. The CDR3 totals 20 residues. From germline, CDR1 is KGHDR and CDR2 SFDVKD. The CDR3 bases are TGTGCCACCAGTGCCCTAAACATTAAGGGGGAGGGCTTATTCCACAATGAGCAGTTCTTC. Translated, it gives CATSALNIKGEGLFHNEQFF.

Of note for this clonotype: A read error is the likely source, as a far larger clone sits one nucleotide away. This rearrangement joins TRBV6-5 to TRBJ2-2; D may be TRBD2 (5 bases). The CDR3 totals 18 residues. CDR1 is MNHEY and CDR2 is SVGAGI in the germline V gene. The V and J ends lost 4 bases and 3 bases respectively, with 21 bases between them. The CDR3 reads CASSFSPADGVDTGELFF. CDR3 DNA: TGTGCCAGCAGTTTTAGTCCCGCGGACGGGGTCGACACCGGGGAGCTGTTTTTT.

This clonotype was observed a handful of times. CDR3 nucleotides: TGTGCCAGCAGCCGACTCCCCCCTAGCGCCTCGAACACCGGGGAGCTGTTTTTT. Translation gives CASSRLPPSASNTGELFF. The V gene is TRBV11-2, the J gene TRBJ2-2, with D tentatively TRBD2 (6 bases). Trimming removed 5 bases from V and 0 bases from J, with 19 bases in between. Per the germline V gene, CDR1 is SGHAT and CDR2 is FQNNGV. The CDR3 is 18 amino acids.

The genes are TRBV10-3 and TRBJ2-1, with unresolved D. V shed 4 bases and J shed 4 bases, with 17 bases lying between them. Germline V CDR1 and CDR2: ENHRY, SYGVKD. The CDR3 is 16 residues long. CDR3 in DNA: TGTGCCATCAGTGGTTACATCGTTTCAGTGTACAATGAGCAGTTCTTC. The encoded protein is CAISGYIVSVYNEQFF.

This clonotype appeared a few times. The chain links TRBV18 to TRBJ1-2; weak D call: TRBD1 (6 bases). This CDR3 has 16 amino acids. Germline V lookup: CDR1 KGHSH, CDR2 LQKENI. V was shortened by 0 bases and J by 2 bases, with 13 bases between the two germline ends. The CDR3 bases are TGTGCCAGCTCACCACCTAAGGGTCAGGGGAACTATGGCTACACCTTC. Translated, it gives CASSPPKGQGNYGYTF.

This clonotype was detected a few times. The junction shows a germline mismatch at one end, possibly a read error. The chain recombines TRBV19 with TRBJ2-2; 9 nucleotides line up with TRBD2. The CDR3 loop spans 16 amino acids. Per germline, CDR1 LNHDA and CDR2 SQIVND (reference sequence). This CDR3 is CASNRGEAGGSGVLFF. The CDR3 coding sequence is TGTGCCAGTAACCGGGGGGAAGCGGGAGGCTCCGGGGTGCTGTTTTTT. Full variable domain (rest looked up from reference TRBV19 and TRBJ2-2): DGGITQSPKYLFRKEGQNVTLSCEQNLNHDAMYWYRQDPGQGLRLIYYSQIVNDFQKGDIAEGYSVSREKKESFPLTVTSAQKNPTAFYLCASNRGEAGGSGVLFFGEGSRLTVL.

This clonotype was detected ten times or more. The chain uses TRBV28 and TRBJ2-5; 9 bases map to TRBD2. The V segment lost 5 bases and the J segment 0 bases; nucleotides outside the gene matches: 10. CDR3 length equals 17 residues. The V gene's germline CDR1 is MDHEN and CDR2 SYDVKM. The DNA of the CDR3 is TGTGCCAGCAGTACCTCGACTAGCGGTCGGTACCAAGAGACCCAGTACTTC. As protein: CASSTSTSGRYQETQYF.

This clonotype was seen repeatedly, ten times or more. The chain links TRBV28 to TRBJ1-2; D is uncertain. The CDR3 has 10 amino acids. Trimming left V 3 bases short and J 8 bases short, with 4 bases between. The germline gives CDR1 MDHEN, CDR2 SYDVKM. This chain's CDR3 is CASSLRGYTF. CDR3 nucleotide sequence: TGTGCCAGCAGTTTGAGGGGCTACACCTTC.

This clonotype was observed a handful of times. The chain has TRBV19 and TRBJ1-1; possible D gene TRBD1, 6 bases. Germline V lookup: CDR1 LNHDA, CDR2 SQIVND (reference sequence). Trimming pared 9 bases from V and 2 bases from J, leaving 19 bases between. The CDR3 consists of 15 residues. The CDR3 DNA reads TGTGCCAGCCGAGGGGGGACCGCACAAAACACTGAAGCTTTCTTT. It is translated as CASRGGTAQNTEAFF.

This clonotype was observed many times. The chain uses TRBV12-3 or TRBV12-4 and TRBJ1-1; perhaps TRBD1 as D (5 bases). There are 13 residues in the CDR3. Deletions cut 6 bases from V and 3 bases from J, with 11 bases between. The CDR3 reads CASRKTADTEAFF. The CDR3, as DNA: TGTGCCAGCAGGAAGACAGCGGACACTGAAGCTTTCTTT.

At least ten counts were recorded for this clonotype. The chain carries TRBV11-2 and TRBJ2-7, with D unclear. Germline V lookup: CDR1 SGHAT, CDR2 FQNNGV. This CDR3 region has 12 residues. V lost 8 bases, J lost 0 bases, and 8 bases lay in between. The DNA for the CDR3 is TGTGCCAGCCGACATTACTCCTACGAGCAGTACTTC. It yields the protein CASRHYSYEQYF.

On this clonotype: Just one base apart from a much larger clone, this may be a read error. This rearrangement joins TRBV2 to TRBJ2-7; D is unclear. CDR1 SNHLY and CDR2 FYNNEI come from the germline V gene. V lost 4 bases to trimming and J lost 0 bases, with 7 bases between them. This CDR3 comprises 13 residues. This CDR3 reads CASSGHSSYEQYV. The CDR3, as DNA: TGTGCCAGCAGTGGACATAGCTCCTACGAGCAGTACGTC.

The J gene is TRBJ2-2, the V gene TRBV18; the match to TRBD2 covers 9 bases. J lost 5 bases, V lost 5 bases, and 12 bases had no gene match. The CDR3 runs to 17 residues. Germline V gives CDR1 KGHSH, CDR2 LQKENI. DNA of the CDR3: TGTGCCAGCTCAAAGTTGAGACTAGCGGAGGGGACCGGGGAGCTGTTTTTT. It translates to CASSKLRLAEGTGELFF.

This clonotype has at least ten counts. This chain connects TRBV7-9 to TRBJ1-2; D is unclear. The CDR3 totals 14 residues. Germline CDR1 and CDR2: SEHNR and FQNEAQ (reference sequence). The V gene lost 6 bases and the J gene lost 5 bases, with 16 bases spanning the gap. CDR3 sequence: CASRRTSAPYGYTF. DNA of the CDR3: TGTGCCAGCAGAAGGACGTCGGCACCTTATGGCTACACCTTC.

This clonotype was counted at least ten times. The V gene is TRBV12-3 or TRBV12-4, the J gene TRBJ2-3; D gene unclear. This CDR3 region has 13 residues. V lost 6 bases and J lost 4, with 11 bases in between. CDR3 amino acids: CASSLNSPDTQYF. CDR3 DNA: TGTGCCAGCAGCTTAAACTCCCCAGATACGCAGTATTTT.

In its sample, this clonotype was seen many times. This sequence joins TRBV7-2 and TRBJ1-2, with 8 bases identical to TRBD1. The ends lost 4 bases at V and 8 bases at J; junction bases unmatched: 9. Germline V gene lookup returns CDR1 SGHTA and CDR2 FQGNSA. CDR3 length equals 14 residues. Here the CDR3 DNA reads TGTGCCAGCAGCTGGAAGGGACAGGCGGGAGGCTACACCTTC. Its translation is CASSWKGQAGGYTF.

This clonotype was detected ten times or more. The V call is TRBV7-2, the J call TRBJ2-7; TRBD1 agrees at 8 bases. The CDR3 has 14 amino acids. Trimming removed 6 bases from V and 1 base from J; junction bases left unmatched: 5. In germline, CDR1 is SGHTA, CDR2 FQGNSA. CDR3 amino acids: CASRARGRSYEQYF. The DNA of the CDR3 is TGTGCCAGCAGGGCCAGGGGGCGATCCTACGAGCAGTACTTC.

The chain is built from TRBV5-5 and TRBJ2-3; 12 bases map to TRBD2. CDR3 size: 16 residues. In germline, CDR1 is SGHKS, CDR2 YYEKEE (reference sequence). J lost 1 base, V lost 3 bases, and 3 bases had no gene match. The CDR3 DNA follows: TGTGCCAGCAGCTGGAGACTAGCGGGGGGCACAGATACGCAGTATTTT. This translates into CASSWRLAGGTDTQYF.

The chain is built from TRBV18 and TRBJ1-1; 7 bases are a match to TRBD1. Germline V CDR1 and CDR2: KGHSH, LQKENI. The CDR3 has 16 residues. J was trimmed by 5 bases and V by 3 bases; bases with no gene match: 12. The CDR3 is CASSPWTGTLETEAFF. In nucleotides, the CDR3 is TGTGCCAGCTCACCTTGGACAGGCACCCTAGAAACTGAAGCTTTCTTT.

This clonotype was picked up many times. V usage is TRBV2 and J usage is TRBJ2-5, with D hard to call. The CDR3 is made up of 14 amino acids. V lost 6 bases and J lost 1, with 12 bases in between. Germline CDR1 and CDR2: SNHLY and FYNNEI. CDR3 region: CASSDGWGQETQYF. As DNA, the CDR3 is TGTGCCAGCAGCGACGGTTGGGGCCAAGAGACCCAGTACTTC.